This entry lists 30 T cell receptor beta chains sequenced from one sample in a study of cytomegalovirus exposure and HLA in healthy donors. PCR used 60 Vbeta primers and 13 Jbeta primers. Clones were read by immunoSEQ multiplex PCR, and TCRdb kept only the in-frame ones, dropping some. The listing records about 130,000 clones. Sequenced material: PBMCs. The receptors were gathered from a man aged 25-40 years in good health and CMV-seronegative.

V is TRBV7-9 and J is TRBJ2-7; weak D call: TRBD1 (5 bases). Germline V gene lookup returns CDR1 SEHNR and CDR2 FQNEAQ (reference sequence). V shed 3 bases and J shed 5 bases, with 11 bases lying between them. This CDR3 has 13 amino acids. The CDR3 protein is CASSFTPTDEQYF. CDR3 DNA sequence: TGTGCCAGCAGCTTTACCCCGACAGACGAGCAGTACTTC.

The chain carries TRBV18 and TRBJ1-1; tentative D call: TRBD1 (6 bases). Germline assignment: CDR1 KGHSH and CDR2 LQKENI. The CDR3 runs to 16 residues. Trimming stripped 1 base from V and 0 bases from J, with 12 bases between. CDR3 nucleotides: TGTGCCAGCTCACCACAGGCAGGGACAATGAACACTGAAGCTTTCTTT. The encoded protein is CASSPQAGTMNTEAFF.

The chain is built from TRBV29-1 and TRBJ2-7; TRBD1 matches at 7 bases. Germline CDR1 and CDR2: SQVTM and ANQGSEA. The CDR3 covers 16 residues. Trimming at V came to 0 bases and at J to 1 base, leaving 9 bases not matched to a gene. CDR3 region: CSVEDLKQGRSYEQYF. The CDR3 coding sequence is TGCAGCGTTGAAGATCTAAAACAGGGGCGATCCTACGAGCAGTACTTC.

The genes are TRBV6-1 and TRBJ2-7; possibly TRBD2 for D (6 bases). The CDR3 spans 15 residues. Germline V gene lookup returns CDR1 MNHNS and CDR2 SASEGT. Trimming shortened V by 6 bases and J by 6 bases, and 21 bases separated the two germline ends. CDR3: CASRPFGQLTSEQYF. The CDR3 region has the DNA TGTGCCAGCAGGCCTTTTGGACAATTGACTAGCGAGCAGTACTTC.

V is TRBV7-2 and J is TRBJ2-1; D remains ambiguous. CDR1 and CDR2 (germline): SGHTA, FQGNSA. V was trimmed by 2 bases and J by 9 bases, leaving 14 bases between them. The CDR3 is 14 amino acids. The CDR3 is CASSLFLGRGEQFF. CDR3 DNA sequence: TGTGCCAGCAGCTTATTCCTCGGAAGAGGTGAGCAGTTCTTC.

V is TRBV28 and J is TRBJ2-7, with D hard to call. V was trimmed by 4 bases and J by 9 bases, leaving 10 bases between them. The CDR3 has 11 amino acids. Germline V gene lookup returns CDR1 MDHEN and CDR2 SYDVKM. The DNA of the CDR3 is TGTGCCAGCAGTTCAGTTGCTGGGCAGTACTTC. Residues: CASSSVAGQYF. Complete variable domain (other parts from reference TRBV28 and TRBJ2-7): DVKVTQSSRYLVKRTGEKVFLECVQDMDHENMFWYRQDPGLGLRLIYFSYDVKMKEKGDIPEGYSVSREKKERFSLILESASTNQTSMYLCASSSVAGQYFGPGTRLTVT.

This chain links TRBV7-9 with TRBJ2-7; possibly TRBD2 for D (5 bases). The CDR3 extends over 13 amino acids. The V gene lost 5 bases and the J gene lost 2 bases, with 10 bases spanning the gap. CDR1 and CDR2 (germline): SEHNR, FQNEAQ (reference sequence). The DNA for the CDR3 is TGTGCCAGCAGCCAGTCGGGGACCTACGAGCAGTACTTC. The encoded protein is CASSQSGTYEQYF. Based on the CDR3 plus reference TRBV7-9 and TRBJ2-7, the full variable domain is DTGVSQNPRHKITKRGQNVTFRCDPISEHNRLYWYRQTLGQGPEFLTYFQNEAQLEKSRLLSDRFSAERPKGSFSTLEIQRTEQGDSAMYLCASSQSGTYEQYFGPGTRLTVT.

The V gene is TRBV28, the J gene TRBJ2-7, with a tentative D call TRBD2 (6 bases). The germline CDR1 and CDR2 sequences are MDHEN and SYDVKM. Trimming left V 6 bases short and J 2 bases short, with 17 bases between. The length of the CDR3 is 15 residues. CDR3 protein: CASRLPGVLTYEQYF. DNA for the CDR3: TGTGCCAGCAGACTTCCGGGGGTACTAACCTACGAGCAGTACTTC.

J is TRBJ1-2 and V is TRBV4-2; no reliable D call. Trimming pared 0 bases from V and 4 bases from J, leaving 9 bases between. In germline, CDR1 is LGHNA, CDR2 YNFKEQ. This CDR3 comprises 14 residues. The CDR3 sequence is CASSQDRNSYGYTF. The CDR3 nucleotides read TGTGCCAGCAGCCAAGATCGGAACAGCTATGGCTACACCTTC.

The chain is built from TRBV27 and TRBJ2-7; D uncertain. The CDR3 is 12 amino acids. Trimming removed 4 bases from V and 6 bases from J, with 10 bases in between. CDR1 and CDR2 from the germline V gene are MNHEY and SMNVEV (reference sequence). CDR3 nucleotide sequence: TGTGCCAGCAGTTCCGCCTACTCCGAGCAGTACTTC. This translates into CASSSAYSEQYF.

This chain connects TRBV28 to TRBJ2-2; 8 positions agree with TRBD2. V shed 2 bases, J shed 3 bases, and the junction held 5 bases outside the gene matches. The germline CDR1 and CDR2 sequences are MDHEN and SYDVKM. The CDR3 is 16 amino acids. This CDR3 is CASSLGGLEYTGELFF. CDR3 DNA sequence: TGTGCCAGCAGTTTAGGGGGACTAGAATACACCGGGGAGCTGTTTTTT.

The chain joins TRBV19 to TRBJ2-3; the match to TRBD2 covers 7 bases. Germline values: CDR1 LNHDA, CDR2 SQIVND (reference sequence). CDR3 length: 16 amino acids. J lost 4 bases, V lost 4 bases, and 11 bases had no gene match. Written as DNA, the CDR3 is TGTGCCAGTAGTAAGGGTGGCGGGAGTTTGGCAGATACGCAGTATTTT. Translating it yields CASSKGGGSLADTQYF.

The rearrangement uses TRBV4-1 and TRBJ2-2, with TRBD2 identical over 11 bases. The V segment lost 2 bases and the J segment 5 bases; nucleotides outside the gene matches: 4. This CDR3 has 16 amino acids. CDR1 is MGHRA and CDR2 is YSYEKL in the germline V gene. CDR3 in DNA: TGCGCCAGCAGCCAAATAGGGACTAGCGGTACCGGGGAGCTGTTTTTT. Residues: CASSQIGTSGTGELFF.

The CDR3 DNA is TGTGCCAGCAGTTTATCTCGTGAAAAACTGTTTTTT. It codes for CASSLSREKLFF. The gene calls are TRBV28 and TRBJ1-4; D gene ambiguous. The CDR3 is made up of 12 amino acids. The V end was cut by 1 base, the J end by 7 bases, with 4 bases between. CDR1 and CDR2 from the germline V gene are MDHEN and SYDVKM.

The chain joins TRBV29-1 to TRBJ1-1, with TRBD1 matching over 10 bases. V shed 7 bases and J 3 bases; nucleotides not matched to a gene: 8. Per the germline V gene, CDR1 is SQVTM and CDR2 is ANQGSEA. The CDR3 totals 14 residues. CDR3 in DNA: TGCAGCGAGACGACAGGGGGCGAAGACACTGAAGCTTTCTTT. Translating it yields CSETTGGEDTEAFF.

The DNA for the CDR3 is TGTGCCAGCAGTCCTCGGACAGGCCTGAGGGACGAGCAGTACTTC. This translates into CASSPRTGLRDEQYF. The chain is built from TRBV25-1 and TRBJ2-7, with 7 bases lining up with TRBD1. The CDR3 is 15 residues long. V lost 5 bases, J lost 5 bases, and 12 bases stayed unmatched. The germline V gene has CDR1 MGHDK and CDR2 SYGVNS.

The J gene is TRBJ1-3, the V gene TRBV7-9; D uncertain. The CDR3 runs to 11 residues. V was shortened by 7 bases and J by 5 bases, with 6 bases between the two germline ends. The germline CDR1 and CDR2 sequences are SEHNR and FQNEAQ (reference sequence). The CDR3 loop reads CASILRNTIYF. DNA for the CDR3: TGTGCCAGCATACTCAGAAACACCATATATTTT.

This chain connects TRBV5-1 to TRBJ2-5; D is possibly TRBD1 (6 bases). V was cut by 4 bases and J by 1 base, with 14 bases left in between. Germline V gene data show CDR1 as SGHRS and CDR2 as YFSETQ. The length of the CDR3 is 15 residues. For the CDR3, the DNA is TGCGCCAGCAGCCCGACAGGTCCTTTCCAAGAGACCCAGTACTTC. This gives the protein CASSPTGPFQETQYF.

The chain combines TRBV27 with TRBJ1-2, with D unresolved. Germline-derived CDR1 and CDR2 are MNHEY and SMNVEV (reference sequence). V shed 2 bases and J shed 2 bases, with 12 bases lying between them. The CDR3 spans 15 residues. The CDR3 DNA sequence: TGTGCCAGCAGTTTAAATGGAGGGTGGAACTATGGCTACACCTTC. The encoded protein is CASSLNGGWNYGYTF.

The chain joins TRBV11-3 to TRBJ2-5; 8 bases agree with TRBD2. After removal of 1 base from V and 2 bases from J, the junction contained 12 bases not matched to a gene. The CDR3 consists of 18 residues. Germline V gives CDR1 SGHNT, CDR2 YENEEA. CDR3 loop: CASSLGSTASGLQETQYF. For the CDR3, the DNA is TGTGCCAGCAGCTTAGGAAGTACGGCTAGCGGGCTACAAGAGACCCAGTACTTC.

CDR3 in DNA: TGTGCCACCTCGGCGGGGCGGGGATACAATGAGCAGTTCTTC. Translating it yields CATSAGRGYNEQFF. The V and J genes are TRBV13 and TRBJ2-1, with D maybe TRBD2 (6 bases). Trimming took off 10 bases at V and 4 bases at J, with 17 bases between the two ends. This CDR3 has 14 amino acids. CDR1 and CDR2 (germline): PRHDT, FYEKMQ (reference sequence). The complete variable domain, with remaining parts taken from reference TRBV13 and TRBJ2-1, reads AAGVIQSPRHLIKEKRETATLKCYPIPRHDTVYWYQQGPGQDPQFLISFYEKMQSDKGSIPDRFSAQQFSDYHSELNMSSLELGDSALYFCATSAGRGYNEQFFGPGTRLTVL.

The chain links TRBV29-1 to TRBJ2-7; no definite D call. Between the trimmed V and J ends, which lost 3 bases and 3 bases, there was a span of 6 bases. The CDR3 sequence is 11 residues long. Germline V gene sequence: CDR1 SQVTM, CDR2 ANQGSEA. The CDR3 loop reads CSVESDYEQYF. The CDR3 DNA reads TGCAGCGTTGAGTCAGACTACGAGCAGTACTTC.

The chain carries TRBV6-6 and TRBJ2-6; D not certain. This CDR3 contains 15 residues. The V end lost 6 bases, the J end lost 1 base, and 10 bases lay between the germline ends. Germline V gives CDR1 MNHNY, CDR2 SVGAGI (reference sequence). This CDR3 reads CASRREESGANVLTF. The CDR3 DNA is TGTGCCAGCAGAAGAGAGGAATCTGGGGCCAACGTCCTGACTTTC.

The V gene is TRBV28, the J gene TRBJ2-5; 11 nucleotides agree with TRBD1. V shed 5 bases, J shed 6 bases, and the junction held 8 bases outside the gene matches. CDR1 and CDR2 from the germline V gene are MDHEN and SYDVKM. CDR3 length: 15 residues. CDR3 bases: TGTGCCAGCAGTCAGGACAGGGGGCGGACACAGACCCAGTACTTC. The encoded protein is CASSQDRGRTQTQYF.

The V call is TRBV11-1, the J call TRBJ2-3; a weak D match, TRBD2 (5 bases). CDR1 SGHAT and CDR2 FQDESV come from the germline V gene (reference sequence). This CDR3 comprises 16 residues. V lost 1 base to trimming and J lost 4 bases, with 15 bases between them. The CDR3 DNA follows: TGTGCCAGCAGCTTAGAGTTGCCCGGGGTTGCAGATACGCAGTATTTT. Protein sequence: CASSLELPGVADTQYF.

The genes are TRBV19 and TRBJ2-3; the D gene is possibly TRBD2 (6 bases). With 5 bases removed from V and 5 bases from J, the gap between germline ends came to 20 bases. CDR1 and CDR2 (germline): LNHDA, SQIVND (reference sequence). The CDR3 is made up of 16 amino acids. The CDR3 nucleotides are TGTGCCAGTAGTTTCCCGACTAGTTCATGGGAAGATACGCAGTATTTT. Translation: CASSFPTSSWEDTQYF.

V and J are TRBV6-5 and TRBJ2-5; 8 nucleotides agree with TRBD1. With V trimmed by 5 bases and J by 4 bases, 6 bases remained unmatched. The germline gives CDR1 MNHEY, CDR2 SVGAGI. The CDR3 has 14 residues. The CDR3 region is CASSASGGGETQYF. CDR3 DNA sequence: TGTGCCAGCAGTGCCTCAGGGGGCGGAGAGACCCAGTACTTC.

DNA for the CDR3: TGTGCCAGCAGCGAGACTAGCGGGAGTAAAAACATTCAGTACTTC. Translated: CASSETSGSKNIQYF. The chain has TRBV7-9 and TRBJ2-4; 12 nucleotides align to TRBD2. The germline V gene has CDR1 SEHNR and CDR2 FQNEAQ (reference sequence). The junction had 3 bases not matched to a gene; V was cut back by 5 bases and J by 4 bases. This CDR3 spans 15 amino acids.

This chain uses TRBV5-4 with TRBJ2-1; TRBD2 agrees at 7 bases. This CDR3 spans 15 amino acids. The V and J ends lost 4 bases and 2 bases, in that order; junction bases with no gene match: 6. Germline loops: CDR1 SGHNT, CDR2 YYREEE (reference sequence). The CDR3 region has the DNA TGTGCCAGCAGCCCGACTAGCTTTACCTACAATGAGCAGTTCTTC. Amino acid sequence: CASSPTSFTYNEQFF.

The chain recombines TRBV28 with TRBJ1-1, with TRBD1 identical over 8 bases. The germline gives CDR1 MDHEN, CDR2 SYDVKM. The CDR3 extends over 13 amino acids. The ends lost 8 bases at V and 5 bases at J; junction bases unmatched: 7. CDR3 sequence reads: CASGPGQETEAFF. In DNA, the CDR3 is TGTGCCAGCGGTCCGGGACAGGAAACTGAAGCTTTCTTT.